This T cell receptor beta chain was retrieved from a study of blood T cell repertoires in COVID-19. Study summary: Donors in the United States, Italy and Spain gave samples during acute or convalescent COVID-19.

Original processing notes: From reference gene primer amplification, estimates of nucleated cell counts were derived. TCRdb's table, derived via immunoSEQ multiplex PCR, lists solely in-frame clones and lacks some. The DNA was the basis for D and trimming; V, J and clone size are from that table. The sample includes about 270,000 clones, 86% of them seen just once. This receptor was obtained from a man aged 40-49 years who had recovered from COVID-19. Specimen: peripheral blood.

The CDR3 DNA follows: TGTGCCAGCAGCGTAGAGGGGGGACAGGTCTCTGGGGCCAACGTCCTGACTTTC. Protein product: CASSVEGGQVSGANVLTF. The chain has TRBV9 and TRBJ2-6; TRBD1 matches at 8 bases. Losses at the gene ends were 0 bases for V and 0 bases for J; bases not matched to a gene: 5. The CDR3 covers 18 residues. Germline V gene lookup returns CDR1 SGDLS and CDR2 YYNGEE.